This T cell receptor (beta chain) was observed in a study of tumor and adjacent non-tumor tissue in lung cancer. Turning to the study itself: The cohort had about 12 adenocarcinoma, a couple of squamous cell and 1 small cell patients.

After removal of 6 bases from V and 2 bases from J, the junction contained 7 bases not matched to a gene. The CDR3 spans 15 residues. Germline lookup yields CDR1 LGHNA and CDR2 YNFKEQ. Concerning this clonotype: What it binds is not known.

A modified ARM-PCR protocol with three rounds of nested PCR amplified TCRbeta. One entry per CDR3 protein results from TCRdb running MiXCR on the multiplex PCR reads. The sample contains 50,000 or so distinct CDR3 sequences, about 70% of which appear only once. Study-level points and caveats: Significantly higher TCR diversity was found in tumor than normal lung.

The template was RNA from unsorted bulk tissue. Distant lung tissue was collected more than 3 cm away from the tumor edge. The source of this sequence is a woman aged 60-75 years with non-small cell lung cancer. Input material: distant non-tumor lung tissue. This rearrangement joins TRBV4-2 to TRBJ2-3, with 8 bases lining up with TRBD2. CDR3 region: CASSHGSGTTDTQYF. The DNA of the CDR3 is TGTGCCAGCAGTCATGGTAGCGGGACCACAGATACGCAGTATTTT.